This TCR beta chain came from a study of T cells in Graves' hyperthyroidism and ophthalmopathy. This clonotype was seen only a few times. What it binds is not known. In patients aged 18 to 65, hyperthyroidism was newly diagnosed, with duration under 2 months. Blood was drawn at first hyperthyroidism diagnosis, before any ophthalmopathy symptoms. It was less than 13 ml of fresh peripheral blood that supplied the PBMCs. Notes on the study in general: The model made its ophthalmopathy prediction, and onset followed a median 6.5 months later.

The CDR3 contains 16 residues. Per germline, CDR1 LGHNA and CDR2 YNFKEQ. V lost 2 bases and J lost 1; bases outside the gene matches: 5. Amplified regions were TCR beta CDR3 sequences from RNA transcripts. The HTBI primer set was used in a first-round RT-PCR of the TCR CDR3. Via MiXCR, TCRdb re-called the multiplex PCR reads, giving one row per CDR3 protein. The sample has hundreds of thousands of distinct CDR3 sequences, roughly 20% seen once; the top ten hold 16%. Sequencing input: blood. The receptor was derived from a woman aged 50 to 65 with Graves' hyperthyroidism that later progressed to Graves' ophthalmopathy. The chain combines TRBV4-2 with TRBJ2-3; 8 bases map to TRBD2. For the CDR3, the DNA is TGTGCCAGCAGCCAAAGGCTTAGCGGGGGCACAGATACGCAGTATTTT. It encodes CASSQRLSGGTDTQYF.